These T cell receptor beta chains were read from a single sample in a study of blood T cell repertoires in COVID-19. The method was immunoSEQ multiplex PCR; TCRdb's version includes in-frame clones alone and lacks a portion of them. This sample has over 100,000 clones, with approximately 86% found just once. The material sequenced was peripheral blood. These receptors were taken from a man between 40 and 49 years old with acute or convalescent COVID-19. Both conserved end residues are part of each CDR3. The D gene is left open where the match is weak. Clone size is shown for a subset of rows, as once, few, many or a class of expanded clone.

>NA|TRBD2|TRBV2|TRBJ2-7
CASSDGTSYEQYF
TGTGCCAGCAGTGACGGGACTAGCTACGAGCAGTACTTC
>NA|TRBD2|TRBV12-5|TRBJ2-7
CASGFASGSPLGAYEQYF
TGTGCTAGTGGTTTTGCTAGCGGGAGCCCCCTGGGAGCCTACGAGCAGTACTTC
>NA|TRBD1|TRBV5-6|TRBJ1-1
CASSGRTGLTEAFF
TGTGCCAGCAGCGGGAGGACAGGGCTCACTGAAGCTTTCTTT
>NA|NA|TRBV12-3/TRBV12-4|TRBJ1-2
CASTITGNYGYTF
TGTGCCAGCACCATAACAGGGAACTATGGCTACACCTTC
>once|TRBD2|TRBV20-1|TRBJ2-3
CSASTRTSGTSTDTQYF
TGCAGTGCTAGTACGAGGACTAGCGGGACTAGCACAGATACGCAGTATTTT
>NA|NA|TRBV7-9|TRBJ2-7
CASSLTATYEQYF
TGTGCCAGCAGCTTGACAGCCACCTACGAGCAGTACTTC
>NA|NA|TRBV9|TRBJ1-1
CASSPGSGVNTEAFF
TGTGCCAGCAGCCCGGGGTCAGGAGTTAACACTGAAGCTTTCTTT
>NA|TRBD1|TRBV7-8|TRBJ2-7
CASSLGQGVEEQYF
TGTGCCAGCAGCTTGGGACAGGGGGTCGAGGAGCAGTACTTC
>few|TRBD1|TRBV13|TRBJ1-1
CASRPTRQGNTEAFF
TGTGCCAGCAGACCTACCCGACAGGGGAACACTGAAGCTTTCTTT
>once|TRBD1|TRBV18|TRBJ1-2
CASSHGQGDNNYGYTF
TGTGCCAGCTCACACGGGCAGGGGGACAATAACTATGGCTACACCTTC
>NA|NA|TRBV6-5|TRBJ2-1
CASSYSIGGYGEQFF
TGTGCCAGCAGTTACTCGATAGGAGGGTACGGTGAGCAGTTCTTC
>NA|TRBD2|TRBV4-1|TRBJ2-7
CASSQEGGLAGETTYEQYF
TGCGCCAGCAGCCAAGAGGGGGGACTAGCGGGGGAAACCACCTACGAGCAGTACTTC
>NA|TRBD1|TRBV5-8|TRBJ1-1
CASSLWAGGFDTEAFF
TGTGCCAGCAGCTTGTGGGCAGGGGGGTTCGACACTGAAGCTTTCTTT
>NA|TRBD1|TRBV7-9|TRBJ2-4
CASSSWTGNKNIQYF
TGTGCCAGCAGCTCCTGGACAGGGAACAAAAACATTCAGTACTTC
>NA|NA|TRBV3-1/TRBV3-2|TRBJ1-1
CASRGGPGRTEAFF
TGTGCCAGCAGGGGGGGACCGGGGAGGACTGAAGCTTTCTTT
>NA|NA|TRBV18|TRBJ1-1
CASSPRENTEAFF
TGTGCCAGCTCACCACGAGAAAACACTGAAGCTTTCTTT
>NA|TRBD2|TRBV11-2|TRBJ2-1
CASSLRTSGDNEQFF
TGTGCCAGCAGCCTTAGGACTAGCGGCGACAATGAGCAGTTCTTC
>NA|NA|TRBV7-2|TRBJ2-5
CASSLDAGSETQYF
TGTGCCAGCAGCTTAGATGCGGGGAGTGAGACCCAGTACTTC
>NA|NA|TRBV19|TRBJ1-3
CASSMGSISGTGNTIYF
TGTGCCAGTAGTATGGGGAGTATCTCTGGAACTGGAAACACCATATATTTT
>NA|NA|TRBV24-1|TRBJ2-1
CATSDLGTPAFSYNEQFF
TGTGCCACCAGTGATTTGGGGACTCCCGCCTTCTCCTACAATGAGCAGTTCTTC
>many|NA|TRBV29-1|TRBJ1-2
CSVLQGNGYTF
TGCAGCGTACTACAGGGAAATGGCTACACCTTC
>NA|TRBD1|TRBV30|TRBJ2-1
CAWSNNRDREFYNEQFF
TGTGCCTGGAGTAACAACCGGGACAGGGAATTTTACAATGAGCAGTTCTTC
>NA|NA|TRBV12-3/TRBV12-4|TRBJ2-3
CASSLTGDTQYF
TGTGCCAGCAGTTTAACGGGAGATACGCAGTATTTT
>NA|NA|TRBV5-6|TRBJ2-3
CASSLSDTQYF
TGTGCCAGCAGCTTGTCTGATACGCAGTATTTT
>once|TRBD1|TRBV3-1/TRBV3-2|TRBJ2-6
CASSPGGDGANVLTF
TGTGCCAGCAGCCCAGGGGGAGATGGGGCCAACGTCCTGACTTTC
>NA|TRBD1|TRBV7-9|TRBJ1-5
CASSRTVPGTGNQPQHF
TGTGCCAGCAGCAGAACCGTCCCCGGGACAGGTAATCAGCCCCAGCATTTT
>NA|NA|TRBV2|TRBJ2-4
CASRGDFKNIQYF
TGTGCCAGCAGGGGGGACTTCAAAAACATTCAGTACTTC
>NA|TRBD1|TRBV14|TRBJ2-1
CASSQTGVLYNEQFF
TGTGCCAGCAGCCAAACAGGGGTACTATACAATGAGCAGTTCTTC
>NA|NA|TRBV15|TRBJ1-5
CATSRDYGNRVERQPQHF
TGTGCCACCAGCAGAGATTACGGGAATCGGGTAGAACGTCAGCCCCAGCATTTT
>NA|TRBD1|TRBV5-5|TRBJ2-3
CASSLKVRGFTDGRDTQYF
TGTGCCAGCAGCTTGAAAGTCAGGGGGTTCACAGATGGGCGGGATACGCAGTATTTT
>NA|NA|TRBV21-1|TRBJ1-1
CASSKGAQGENTEAFF
TGTGCCAGCAGCAAAGGGGCACAGGGCGAGAACACTGAAGCTTTCTTT
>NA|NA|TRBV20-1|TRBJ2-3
CSASGTGEGPDTQYF
TGCAGTGCTAGTGGGACGGGAGAAGGACCAGATACGCAGTATTTT
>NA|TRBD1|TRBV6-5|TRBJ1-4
CASRTRQGWEKLFF
TGTGCCAGCAGAACCAGACAGGGCTGGGAAAAACTGTTTTTT
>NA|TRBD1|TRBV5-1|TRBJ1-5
CASSLEQGAQPQHF
TGCGCCAGCAGCTTGGAACAGGGGGCTCAGCCCCAGCATTTT
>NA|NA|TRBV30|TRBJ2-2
CAYHHRVDTGELFF
TGTGCCTACCACCACAGGGTCGACACCGGGGAGCTGTTTTTT
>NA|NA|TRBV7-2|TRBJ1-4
CASSPMTAEGEKLFF
TGTGCCAGCAGCCCTATGACAGCCGAAGGAGAAAAACTGTTTTTT
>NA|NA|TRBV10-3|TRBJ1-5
CAISADSNQPQHF
TGTGCCATCAGCGCAGATAGCAATCAGCCCCAGCATTTT
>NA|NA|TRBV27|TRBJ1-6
CASSLVQYNSPLHF
TGTGCCAGCAGTTTGGTACAGTATAATTCACCCCTCCACTTT
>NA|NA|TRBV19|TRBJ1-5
CASSISEYSNQPQHF
TGTGCCAGTAGTATCTCTGAGTATAGCAATCAGCCCCAGCATTTT
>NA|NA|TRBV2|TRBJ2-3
CASSESWWGHTDTQYF
TGTGCCAGCAGTGAGTCGTGGTGGGGGCACACAGATACGCAGTATTTT